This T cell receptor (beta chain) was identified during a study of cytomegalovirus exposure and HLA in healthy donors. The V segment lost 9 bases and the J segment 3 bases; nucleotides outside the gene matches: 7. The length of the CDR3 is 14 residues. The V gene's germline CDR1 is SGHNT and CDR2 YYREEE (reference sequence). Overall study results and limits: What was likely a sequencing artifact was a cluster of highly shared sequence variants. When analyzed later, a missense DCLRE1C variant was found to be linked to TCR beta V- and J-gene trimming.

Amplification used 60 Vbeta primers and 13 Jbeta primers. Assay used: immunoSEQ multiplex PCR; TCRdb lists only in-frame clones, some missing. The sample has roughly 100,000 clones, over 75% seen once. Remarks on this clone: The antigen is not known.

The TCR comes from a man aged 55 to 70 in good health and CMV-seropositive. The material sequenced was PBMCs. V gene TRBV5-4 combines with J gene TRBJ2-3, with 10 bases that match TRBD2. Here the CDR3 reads CATKSGGATDTQYF. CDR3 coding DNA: TGTGCCACCAAAAGCGGGGGGGCGACAGATACGCAGTATTTT.